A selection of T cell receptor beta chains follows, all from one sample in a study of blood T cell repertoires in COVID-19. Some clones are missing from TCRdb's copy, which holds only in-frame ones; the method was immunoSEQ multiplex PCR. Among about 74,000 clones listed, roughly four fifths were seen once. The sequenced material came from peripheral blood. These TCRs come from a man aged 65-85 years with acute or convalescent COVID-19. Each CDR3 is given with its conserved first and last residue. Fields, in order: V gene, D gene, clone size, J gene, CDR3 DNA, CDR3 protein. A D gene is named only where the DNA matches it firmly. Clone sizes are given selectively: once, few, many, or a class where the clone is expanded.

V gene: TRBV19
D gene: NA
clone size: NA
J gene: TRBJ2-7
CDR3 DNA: TGTGCCAGTAGCCGCCGACAGTTCGGGTACGAGCAGTACTTC
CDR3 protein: CASSRRQFGYEQYF

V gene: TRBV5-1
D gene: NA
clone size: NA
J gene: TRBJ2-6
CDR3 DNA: TGCGCCAGCAGCCAGACAGTCAATGGGGCCAACGTCCTGACTTTC
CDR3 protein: CASSQTVNGANVLTF

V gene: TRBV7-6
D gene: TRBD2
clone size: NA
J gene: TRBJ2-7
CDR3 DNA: TGTGCCAGCAGCTTAGCCGCGGGGCTAGCGGGGGGCGGACGCTACGAGCAGTACTTC
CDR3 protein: CASSLAAGLAGGGRYEQYF

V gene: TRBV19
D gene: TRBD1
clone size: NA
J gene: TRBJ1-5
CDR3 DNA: TGTGCCAGTAGTCTACAGGGGGCGGGCAATCAGCCCCAGCATTTT
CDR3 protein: CASSLQGAGNQPQHF

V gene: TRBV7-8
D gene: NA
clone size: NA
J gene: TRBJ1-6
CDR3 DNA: TGTGCCAGCAGGAGGGACAATCGAAATTCACCCCTCCACTTT
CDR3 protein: CASRRDNRNSPLHF

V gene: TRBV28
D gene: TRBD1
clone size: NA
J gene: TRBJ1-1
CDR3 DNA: TGTGCCAGCAGTTCCTCAATGACAGGGCAGGTAGCTTTCTTT
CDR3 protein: CASSSSMTGQVAFF

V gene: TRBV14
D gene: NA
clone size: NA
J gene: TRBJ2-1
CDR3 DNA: TGTGCCAGCAGCCTTGAACTAGTAGGTTTTGGTGAGCAGTTCTTC
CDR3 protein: CASSLELVGFGEQFF

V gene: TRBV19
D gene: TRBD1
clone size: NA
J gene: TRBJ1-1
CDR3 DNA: TGTGCCAGTACGGACAGGTCGAACACTGAAGCTTTCTTT
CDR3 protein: CASTDRSNTEAFF

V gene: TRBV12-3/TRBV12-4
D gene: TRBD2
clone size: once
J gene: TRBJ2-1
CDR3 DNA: TGTGCCAGCAGCTGGGAGGGGAAAGAGCAGTTCTTC
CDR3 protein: CASSWEGKEQFF

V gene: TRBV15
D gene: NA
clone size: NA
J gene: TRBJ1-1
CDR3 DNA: TGTGCCACCAGCAGAGATTTCGGAGGGACTGAAGCTTTCTTT
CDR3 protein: CATSRDFGGTEAFF

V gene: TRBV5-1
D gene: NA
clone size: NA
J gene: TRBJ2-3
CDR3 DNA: TGCGCCAGCAGCCAGACAGTTGAAACGCAGTATTTT
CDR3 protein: CASSQTVETQYF

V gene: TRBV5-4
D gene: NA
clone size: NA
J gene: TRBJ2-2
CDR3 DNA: TGTGCCAGCAGTCAAACAGGGTCTCGAGACACCGGGGAGCTGTTTTTT
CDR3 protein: CASSQTGSRDTGELFF

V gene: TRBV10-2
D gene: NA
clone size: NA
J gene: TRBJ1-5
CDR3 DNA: TGCGCCAGCAGTGAGGGACAGTCGGTCAATCAGCCCCAGCATTTT
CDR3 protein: CASSEGQSVNQPQHF

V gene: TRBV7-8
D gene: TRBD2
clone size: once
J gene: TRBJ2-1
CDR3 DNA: TGTGCCAGCAGACTTGCGGGGGTGGCTGGCAATGAGCAGTTCTTC
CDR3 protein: CASRLAGVAGNEQFF

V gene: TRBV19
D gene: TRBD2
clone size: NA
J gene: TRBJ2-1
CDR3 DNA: TGTGCCAGTACCCCTAGCGGGAGCAGGGGCTACAATGAGCAGTTCTTC
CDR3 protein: CASTPSGSRGYNEQFF

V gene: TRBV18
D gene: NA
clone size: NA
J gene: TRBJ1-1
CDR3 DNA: TGTGCCAGCTCACGGGAGGGGCTTGAAGCTTTCTTT
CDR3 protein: CASSREGLEAFF

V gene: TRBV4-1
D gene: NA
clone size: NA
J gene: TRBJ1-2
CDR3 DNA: TGCGCCAGCAGCCAAGATTACAGTTATGGCTACACCTTC
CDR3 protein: CASSQDYSYGYTF